This record covers a single TCR beta chain. What it recognizes is unknown. Clones were sequenced by immunoSEQ multiplex PCR, and TCRdb holds only the in-frame ones, with some missing. The sample carries about 120,000 clones, approximately 92% recorded once. The sample comes from a study of graft-versus-host responses after intestinal transplantation. With 4 bases removed from V and 2 bases from J, the gap between germline ends came to 10 bases. Germline-derived CDR1 and CDR2 are SGHTA and FQGTGA. This CDR3 is built from 14 residues. Here the sequenced sample was unstimulated CD4+ T cells sorted from spleen or lymph node cells, taken before intestinal transplant. The TCR was taken from a human donor who received an intestinal transplant. This chain links TRBV7-3 with TRBJ2-3; maybe TRBD2 (5 bases). CDR3 residues: CASSSSGNTDTQYF. Written as DNA, the CDR3 is TGTGCCAGCAGCTCAAGCGGTAACACAGATACGCAGTATTTT.